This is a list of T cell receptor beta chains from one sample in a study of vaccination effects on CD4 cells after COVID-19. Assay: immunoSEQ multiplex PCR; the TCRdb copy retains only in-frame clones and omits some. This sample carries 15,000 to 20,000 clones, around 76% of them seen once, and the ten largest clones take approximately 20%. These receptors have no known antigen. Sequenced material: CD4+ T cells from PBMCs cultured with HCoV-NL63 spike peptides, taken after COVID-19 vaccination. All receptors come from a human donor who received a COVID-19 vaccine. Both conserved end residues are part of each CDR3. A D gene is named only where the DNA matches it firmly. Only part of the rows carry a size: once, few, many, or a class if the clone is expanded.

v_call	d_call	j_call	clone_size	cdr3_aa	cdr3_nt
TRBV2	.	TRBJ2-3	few	CASSVTDTQYF	TGTGCCAGCAGTGTAACCGATACGCAGTATTTT
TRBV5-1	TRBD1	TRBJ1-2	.	CASSLGTTQLGGPEPQGKHYGYTF	TGCGCCAGCAGCTTGGGGACCACTCAGCTTGGAGGTCCTGAACCACAGGGGAAGCACTATGGCTACACCTTC
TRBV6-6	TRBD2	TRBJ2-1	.	CASRKGLAGTYNEQFF	TGTGCCAGCAGGAAGGGACTAGCGGGAACCTACAATGAGCAGTTCTTC
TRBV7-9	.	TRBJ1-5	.	CASSFSSNQPQHF	TGTGCCAGCAGCTTCAGCAGCAATCAGCCCCAGCATTTT
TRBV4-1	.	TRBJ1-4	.	CASSQGEPTRVNEKLFF	TGCGCCAGCAGCCAAGGGGAACCGACAAGAGTTAATGAAAAACTGTTTTTT
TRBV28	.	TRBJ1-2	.	CASRETQWYGYTF	TGTGCCAGCAGGGAGACACAGTGGTATGGCTACACCTTC
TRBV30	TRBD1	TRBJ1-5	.	CAWSGQGNQPQHF	TGTGCCTGGAGTGGACAGGGGAACCAGCCCCAGCATTTT
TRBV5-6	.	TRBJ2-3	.	CASSLDPGMSTDTQYF	TGTGCCAGCAGCTTGGACCCGGGGATGAGCACAGATACGCAGTATTTT
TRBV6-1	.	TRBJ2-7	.	CASREISYEQYF	TGTGCCAGCCGGGAGATCTCCTACGAGCAGTACTTC
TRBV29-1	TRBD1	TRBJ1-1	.	CSVSRQGAGTEAFF	TGCAGCGTAAGCCGACAGGGGGCGGGGACTGAAGCTTTCTTT
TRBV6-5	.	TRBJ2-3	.	CASTPGGGPDTQYF	TGTGCCAGCACCCCTGGGGGCGGGCCAGATACGCAGTATTTT
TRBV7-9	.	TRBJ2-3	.	CASSLGQGGDTQYF	TGTGCCAGCAGCTTAGGGCAGGGGGGGGATACGCAGTATTTT
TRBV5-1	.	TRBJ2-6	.	CASSSSGAFGANVLTF	TGCGCCAGCAGCTCCTCCGGGGCGTTTGGGGCCAACGTCCTGACTTTC
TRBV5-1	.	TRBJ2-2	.	CASSLDSANTGELFF	TGCGCCAGCAGCTTGGACAGCGCGAACACCGGGGAGCTGTTTTTT
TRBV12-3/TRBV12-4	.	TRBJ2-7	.	CASSLSLSYEQYF	TGTGCCAGCAGTTTAAGCCTAAGCTACGAGCAGTACTTC
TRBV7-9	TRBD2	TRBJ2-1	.	CASSSDPGLAGGNNEQFF	TGTGCCAGCAGCTCAGACCCGGGACTAGCGGGAGGTAACAATGAGCAGTTCTTC
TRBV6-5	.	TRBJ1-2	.	CASSRVGGGYGYTF	TGTGCCTCATCCCGAGTCGGGGGAGGCTATGGCTACACCTTC
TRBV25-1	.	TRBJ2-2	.	CASPQGGMNTGELFF	TGTGCCAGTCCCCAAGGAGGGATGAACACCGGGGAGCTGTTTTTT
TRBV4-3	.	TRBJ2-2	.	CASSQVPPSGELFF	TGCGCCAGCAGCCAAGTTCCCCCCTCCGGGGAGCTGTTTTTT
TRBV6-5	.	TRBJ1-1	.	CASSPREVNTEAFF	TGTGCCAGCAGTCCCCGGGAAGTGAACACTGAAGCTTTCTTT
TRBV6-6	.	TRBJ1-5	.	CASSYPQGNSNQPQHF	TGTGCCAGCAGTTACCCCCAGGGGAATAGCAATCAGCCCCAGCATTTT
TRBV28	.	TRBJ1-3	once	CASSLPDSYSGNTIYF	TGTGCCAGCAGTTTACCCGACAGCTACTCTGGAAACACCATATATTTT
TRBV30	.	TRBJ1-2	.	CAWSVSQYGYTF	TGTGCCTGGAGTGTCTCTCAATATGGCTACACCTTC
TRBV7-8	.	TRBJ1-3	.	CASSLTGSGNTIYF	TGTGCCAGCAGCTTAACGGGCTCTGGAAACACCATATATTTT
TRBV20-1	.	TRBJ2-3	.	CSARQRDTQYF	TGCAGTGCTAGACAGAGGGATACGCAGTATTTT
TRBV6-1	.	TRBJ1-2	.	CASSETDNRGYTF	TGTGCCAGCAGTGAGACGGACAATCGTGGCTACACCTTC
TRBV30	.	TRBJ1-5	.	CAWSWSAINQPQHF	TGTGCCTGGAGTTGGAGTGCAATCAATCAGCCCCAGCATTTT
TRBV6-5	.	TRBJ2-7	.	CASRYTGNSYEQYF	TGTGCCAGCAGGTATACAGGGAACTCCTACGAGCAGTACTTC
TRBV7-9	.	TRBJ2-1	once	CASSLDPNEQFF	TGTGCCAGCAGCTTAGATCCGAATGAGCAGTTCTTC
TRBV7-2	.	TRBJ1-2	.	CASSLGGGNIGYTF	TGTGCCAGCAGCTTAGGCGGAGGTAATATTGGCTACACCTTC
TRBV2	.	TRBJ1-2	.	CASRAAGSGGYTF	TGTGCCAGTCGAGCCGCTGGATCAGGCGGCTACACCTTC
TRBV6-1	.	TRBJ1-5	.	CASSEGRGGLQPQHF	TGTGCCAGCAGTGAAGGACGTGGGGGGCTTCAGCCCCAGCATTTT
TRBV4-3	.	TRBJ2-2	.	CASSQDNTGELFF	TGCGCCAGCAGCCAAGATAACACCGGGGAGCTGTTTTTT
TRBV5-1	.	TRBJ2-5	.	CASSLATGHRQETQYF	TGCGCCAGCAGCTTGGCCACGGGGCACCGACAAGAGACCCAGTACTTC
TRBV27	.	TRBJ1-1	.	CASSRGAVNTEAFF	TGTGCCAGCAGCCGAGGGGCCGTGAACACTGAAGCTTTCTTT
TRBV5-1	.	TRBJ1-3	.	CASSFNPDGSSGNTIYF	TGCGCCAGCAGCTTTAACCCGGACGGTTCCTCTGGAAACACCATATATTTT
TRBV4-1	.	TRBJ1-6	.	CASSRGRVDNSPLHF	TGCGCCAGCAGCCGGGGACGGGTGGATAATTCACCCCTCCACTTT
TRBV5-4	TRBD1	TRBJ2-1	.	CASRRDRASDNEQFF	TGTGCCAGCAGACGTGACAGGGCTTCGGACAATGAGCAGTTCTTC